This T cell receptor beta chain was sequenced for a study of human T cells and chemical hapten exposure. Overall study results and limits: While controls formed fewer of them, expanded TCRs formed significantly more large CDR3 similarity clusters.

In germline, CDR1 is ENHRY, CDR2 SYGVKD. The CDR3 is 14 residues long. V was pared by 2 bases and J by 1 base, with 8 bases between. A note on this clonotype: Its antigen is unidentified.

MiXCR, applied by TCRdb to the RACE reads, yields one record per CDR3 protein. The repertoire holds 80,000 to 95,000 distinct CDR3 sequences, with 9.5% to 11% as singletons. As for time point: patch test 2, 6 weeks after DPC sensitization. Treatment described: therapeutic diphenylcyclopropenone sensitization with weekly scalp DPC. The chain couples TRBV10-3 to TRBJ1-1; no clear D. The source is a man between 40 and 49 years old with alopecia areata. Some clones in this sample may be carry-over from other donors' samples. The sequencing used whole blood, collected in connection with sensitization to the hapten diphenylcyclopropenone (DPC). The DNA of the CDR3 is TGTGCCATCAGTGAGATGCAGGAGAACACTGAAGCTTTCTTT. It codes for CAISEMQENTEAFF.